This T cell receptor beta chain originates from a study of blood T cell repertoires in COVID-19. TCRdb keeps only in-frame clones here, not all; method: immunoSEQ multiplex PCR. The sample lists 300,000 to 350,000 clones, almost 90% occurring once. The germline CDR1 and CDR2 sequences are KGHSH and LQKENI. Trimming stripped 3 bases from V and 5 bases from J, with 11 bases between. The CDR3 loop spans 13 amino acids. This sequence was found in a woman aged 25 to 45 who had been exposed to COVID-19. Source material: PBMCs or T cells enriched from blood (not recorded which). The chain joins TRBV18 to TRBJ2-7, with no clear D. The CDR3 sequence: CASSPSQEHEQYF. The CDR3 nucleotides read TGTGCCAGCTCACCCTCACAAGAACACGAGCAGTACTTC.